Listed here are 13 T cell receptor beta chains from one sample, sequenced in a study of brain T cells in children with intractable seizures (dated by TCRdb to 2020 to 2022). The sample's time point label, decoded: resected brain tissue, or blood drawn just prior to surgery. Library preparation used the immunoSEQ multiplex PCR assay. TCRdb mirrors the immuneACCESS table, restricted to in-frame sequences. Some clones are absent from its copies; in checked studies, under half trace to an unresolved V gene, and the reason for the others is unknown. Counted in this sample were 95,000 to 120,000 clones; 85% to 95% of them appeared once. The ten top clones hold approximately 3.9% of the sample. Sequences were derived from peripheral blood, sampled at surgery. These receptors were obtained from a boy younger than two with hemimegalencephaly and intractable seizures.

The gene calls are TRBV27 and TRBJ2-7; tentative D call: TRBD1 (7 bases). The V and J ends lost 2 bases and 5 bases respectively, with 22 bases between them. The CDR3 contains 17 residues. Germline CDR1 MNHEY, CDR2 SMNVEV (reference sequence). The CDR3 region is CASSLVVAEGAIDEQYF. Here the CDR3 DNA reads TGTGCCAGCAGTTTAGTGGTCGCGGAGGGGGCTATCGACGAGCAGTACTTC.

The J gene is TRBJ2-3, the V gene TRBV19; 11 bases map to TRBD2. The J segment lost 1 base and the V segment lost 5 bases, leaving 8 bases of the junction unmatched. There are 17 residues in the CDR3. Germline V lookup: CDR1 LNHDA, CDR2 SQIVND (reference sequence). CDR3 sequence reads: CASSPTQLAGGTDTQYF. CDR3 nucleotides: TGTGCCAGTAGTCCCACCCAACTAGCGGGAGGCACAGATACGCAGTATTTT.

This clone is a singleton in its sample. The rearrangement links TRBV12-3 or TRBV12-4 to TRBJ1-1, with 7 bases aligning to TRBD1. This CDR3 comprises 11 residues. Trimming removed 8 bases from V and 7 bases from J; junction bases left unmatched: 4. The DNA of the CDR3 is TGTGCCAGCGCCAGGGACAGTGAAGCTTTCTTT. This translates into CASARDSEAFF.

The J gene is TRBJ2-3, the V gene TRBV5-6; 9 bases fit TRBD2. Germline loops: CDR1 SGHDT, CDR2 YYEEEE. The CDR3 loop spans 19 amino acids. V dropped 4 bases and J dropped 2; count of bases not matched to a gene: 17. CDR3 loop: CASSPPGGGRAMPTDTQYF. The DNA for the CDR3 is TGTGCCAGCAGCCCACCCGGGGGCGGGAGGGCCATGCCCACAGATACGCAGTATTTT.

This rearrangement joins TRBV28 to TRBJ1-2, with a possible D match to TRBD1 (6 bases). This CDR3 is 15 amino acids long. V dropped 5 bases and J dropped 11 bases, with 24 bases sitting between them. From germline, CDR1 is MDHEN and CDR2 SYDVKM. The CDR3 nucleotides are TGTGCCAGCAGTCCCCACAGAGGAGGGGTGCAGGGGTACACCTTC. As protein: CASSPHRGGVQGYTF.

For the CDR3, the DNA is TGTGCCAGCAAGACGGGGCCCCAAGAGACCCAGTACTTC. Its translation is CASKTGPQETQYF. The genes are TRBV6-5 and TRBJ2-5; D assignment may be TRBD1 or TRBD2 (5 bases each). Germline V gene sequence: CDR1 MNHEY, CDR2 SVGAGI. Between the trimmed V and J ends, which lost 7 bases and 1 base, there was a span of 10 bases. The CDR3 has 13 amino acids.

This chain joins TRBV28 and TRBJ2-7, with 12 nucleotides matching TRBD1. Unmatched junction bases numbered 4, after V lost 2 bases and J lost 5 bases. The CDR3 covers 15 residues. CDR1 is MDHEN and CDR2 is SYDVKM in the germline V gene. This chain's CDR3 is CASSLAGTGGNEQYF. In DNA form, the CDR3 reads TGTGCCAGCAGTTTAGCCGGGACAGGGGGCAACGAGCAGTACTTC.

The chain links TRBV19 to TRBJ1-6, with D possibly matching TRBD1 (5 bases). The CDR3 has 12 amino acids. Per the germline V gene, CDR1 is LNHDA and CDR2 is SQIVND (reference sequence). V was clipped by 6 bases and J by 10 bases, with 10 bases between them. CDR3 sequence reads: CASRQGRSPLHF. In DNA, the CDR3 is TGTGCCAGTAGGCAGGGACGCTCACCCCTCCACTTT.

The CDR3 loop reads CASSQGANEQFF. The CDR3 DNA reads as TGTGCCAGCAGCCAAGGGGCTAATGAGCAGTTCTTC. This sequence joins TRBV3-1 (or the pseudogene TRBV3-2) and TRBJ2-1, with D hard to call. Deletions cut 1 base from V and 7 bases from J, with 5 bases between. This CDR3 comprises 12 residues. CDR1 is LGHDT and CDR2 is YNNKEL in the germline V gene (reference sequence).

The chain's CDR3 is CASSLTGAGGSEQYF. CDR3 nucleotides: TGTGCCAGCAGCTTAACGGGCGCGGGAGGGTCCGAGCAGTACTTC. The chain joins TRBV7-3 to TRBJ2-7, with 9 bases lining up with TRBD2. Germline trimming cut 0 bases from V and 6 bases from J; bases unmatched to any gene: 6. Germline V gene lookup returns CDR1 SGHTA and CDR2 FQGTGA. The CDR3 extends over 15 amino acids. The full variable domain, with the rest looked up from reference TRBV7-3 and TRBJ2-7, is GAGVSQTPSNKVTEKGKYVELRCDPISGHTALYWYRQSLGQGPEFLIYFQGTGAADDSGLPNDRFFAVRPEGSVSTLKIQRTERGDSAVYLCASSLTGAGGSEQYFGPGTRLTVT.

This clone turned up a few times. CDR3 DNA sequence: TGTGCCAGCAGCCAAAGCCCGGACGCCTCCTACGAGCAGTACTTC. Protein: CASSQSPDASYEQYF. The chain joins TRBV4-2 to TRBJ2-7; D gene unclear. Germline V lookup: CDR1 LGHNA, CDR2 YNFKEQ. There are 15 residues in the CDR3. The V gene lost 2 bases and the J gene lost 0 bases, with 11 bases spanning the gap.

This chain links TRBV18 with TRBJ1-1; the match to TRBD1 covers 7 bases. Germline CDR1 is KGHSH and CDR2 is LQKENI. This CDR3 contains 17 residues. V gave up 4 bases and J gave up 0 bases; unmatched junction bases: 11. CDR3 nucleotides: TGTGCCAGCTCACGACGGACAGGACAAGCCATGAACACTGAAGCTTTCTTT. As protein: CASSRRTGQAMNTEAFF.

The gene calls are TRBV19 and TRBJ2-5; 13 bases are shared with TRBD2. The CDR3 is 15 residues long. Germline values: CDR1 LNHDA, CDR2 SQIVND (reference sequence). V lost 5 bases and J lost 2; bases outside the gene matches: 2. The CDR3 loop is CASSVLAGGQETQYF. The CDR3 nucleotides are TGTGCCAGTAGTGTACTAGCGGGAGGGCAAGAGACCCAGTACTTC. The full variable domain, in which reference TRBV19 and TRBJ2-5 provide the parts outside the CDR3, is DGGITQSPKYLFRKEGQNVTLSCEQNLNHDAMYWYRQDPGQGLRLIYYSQIVNDFQKGDIAEGYSVSREKKESFPLTVTSAQKNPTAFYLCASSVLAGGQETQYFGPGTRLLVL.